Below, 31 T cell receptor beta chains from the same sample are listed, as sequenced in a study of blood T cell repertoires in COVID-19. Data came from immunoSEQ multiplex PCR; TCRdb stores just in-frame clones and leaves some out. The sample shows over 130,000 clones, approximately 88% of them seen only once. The sequencing input was peripheral blood. All receptors come from a man aged 60 to 69 with active or convalescent COVID-19.

This clone was counted between two and nine times. The CDR3 here is CASSPSPYGYTF. In DNA, the CDR3 is TGTGCCAGCAGCCCTTCTCCCTATGGCTACACCTTC. V gene TRBV28 combines with J gene TRBJ1-2; D is ambiguous. There are 12 residues in the CDR3. V lost 6 bases, J lost 4 bases, and 9 bases lay in between. Germline values: CDR1 MDHEN, CDR2 SYDVKM.

V is TRBV18 and J is TRBJ2-7, with D perhaps TRBD2 (6 bases). The CDR3 is made up of 15 amino acids. CDR1 KGHSH and CDR2 LQKENI come from the germline V gene. The ends were cut back, 3 bases at V and 2 bases at J, with 14 bases in the middle. The CDR3 region is CASSPWVGGTYEQYF. CDR3 sequence (DNA): TGTGCCAGCTCACCTTGGGTCGGCGGGACCTACGAGCAGTACTTC.

The chain carries TRBV4-3 and TRBJ2-7; 7 bases are a match to TRBD2. V gave up 1 base and J gave up 3 bases; unmatched junction bases: 9. The CDR3 covers 16 residues. CDR1 LGHNA and CDR2 YSLEER come from the germline V gene. CDR3 in amino acids: CASSQGHASGDYEQYF. For the CDR3, the DNA is TGCGCCAGCAGCCAAGGTCATGCTAGCGGCGACTACGAGCAGTACTTC.

The rearrangement uses TRBV27 and TRBJ2-1; D gene unclear. Trimming left V 4 bases short and J 0 bases short, with 10 bases between. CDR3 length: 15 residues. Per the germline V gene, CDR1 is MNHEY and CDR2 is SMNVEV (reference sequence). The DNA for the CDR3 is TGTGCCAGCAGTTCCTCCCTTTACTCCTACAATGAGCAGTTCTTC. Protein product: CASSSSLYSYNEQFF.

J is TRBJ2-7 and V is TRBV15, with 7 bases fitting TRBD2. J lost 3 bases, V lost 2 bases, and 1 base had no gene match. This CDR3 spans 13 amino acids. Germline V gene data show CDR1 as LNHNV and CDR2 as YYDKDF (reference sequence). For the CDR3, the DNA is TGTGCCACCAGCAGACCTAGCGGCTACGAGCAGTACTTC. This sequence encodes CATSRPSGYEQYF. Looking up the rest from reference TRBV15 and TRBJ2-7 gives the full variable domain: DAMVIQNPRYQVTQFGKPVTLSCSQTLNHNVMYWYQQKSSQAPKLLFHYYDKDFNNEADTPDNFQSRRPNTSFCFLDIRSPGLGDTAMYLCATSRPSGYEQYFGPGTRLTVT.

V usage is TRBV18 and J usage is TRBJ2-1; TRBD2 matches at 8 bases. Germline CDR1 KGHSH, CDR2 LQKENI. Losses at the gene ends were 0 bases for V and 4 bases for J; bases not matched to a gene: 5. The CDR3 is 16 residues long. Here the CDR3 DNA reads TGTGCCAGCTCACCACCTGCACTAGCGGATTACAATGAGCAGTTCTTC. This encodes CASSPPALADYNEQFF. Variable domain in full (rest from reference TRBV18 and TRBJ2-1): NAGVMQNPRHLVRRRGQEARLRCSPMKGHSHVYWYRQLPEEGLKFMVYLQKENIIDESGMPKERFSAEFPKEGPSILRIQQVVRGDSAAYFCASSPPALADYNEQFFGPGTRLTVL.

The CDR3 loop reads CASSQGQGGVNEQFF. CDR3 DNA: TGTGCCAGCTCACAGGGACAGGGGGGCGTCAATGAGCAGTTCTTC. This chain uses TRBV18 with TRBJ2-1; 11 bases line up with TRBD1. After removal of 4 bases from V and 6 bases from J, the junction contained 5 bases not matched to a gene. The length of the CDR3 is 15 residues. Germline CDR1 is KGHSH and CDR2 is LQKENI.

The rearrangement joins TRBV30 to TRBJ1-5; D might be TRBD1 (5 bases). The CDR3 spans 13 residues. From germline, CDR1 is GTSNPN and CDR2 SVGIG (reference sequence). V was clipped by 3 bases and J by 6 bases, with 12 bases between them. DNA for the CDR3: TGTGCCTGGAGCTCAGGGCGGTTTCAGCCCCAGCATTTT. It is translated as CAWSSGRFQPQHF.

This clone has only one observation. V and J are TRBV5-8 and TRBJ1-6, with TRBD1 as a possible D gene (6 bases). The CDR3 spans 16 residues. Germline CDR1 SGHTS, CDR2 YDEGEE. V was cut by 6 bases and J by 0 bases, with 13 bases left in between. The CDR3 DNA reads TGTGCCAGCAACACTGGCAGGGGCTCCTATAATTCACCCCTCCACTTT. Its translation is CASNTGRGSYNSPLHF.

V usage is TRBV13 and J usage is TRBJ2-7, with D possibly TRBD2 on 6 matching bases. CDR1 and CDR2 from the germline V gene are PRHDT and FYEKMQ (reference sequence). V was pared by 5 bases and J by 4 bases, with 12 bases between. The CDR3 is made up of 13 amino acids. The CDR3 DNA reads TGTGCCAGCAGCCACGCAGCGGGTTACGAGCAGTACTTC. Its translation: CASSHAAGYEQYF.

This clone was counted only a few times. This rearrangement joins TRBV6-5 to TRBJ1-1; D gene uncertain. The CDR3 is 11 amino acids. The V and J ends lost 4 bases and 4 bases respectively, with 4 bases between them. Germline V gene data show CDR1 as MNHEY and CDR2 as SVGAGI. The CDR3 loop is CASSSSTEAFF. As DNA, the CDR3 is TGTGCCAGCAGTTCCAGCACTGAAGCTTTCTTT.

The rearrangement links TRBV11-2 to TRBJ2-7; D uncertain. The ends were cut back, 3 bases at V and 6 bases at J, with 9 bases in the middle. Per the germline V gene, CDR1 is SGHAT and CDR2 is FQNNGV. The CDR3 consists of 12 residues. This chain's CDR3 is CASSFPPGEQYF. CDR3 nucleotides: TGTGCCAGCAGCTTCCCCCCCGGCGAGCAGTACTTC.

The V and J genes are TRBV24-1 and TRBJ2-1, with a weak D call TRBD2 (5 bases). Deletions cut 9 bases from V and 6 bases from J, with 20 bases between. From germline, CDR1 is KGHDR and CDR2 SFDVKD. CDR3 length: 15 amino acids. CDR3: CATAPERSPGNEQFF. The CDR3 DNA reads TGTGCCACCGCCCCAGAGCGGAGCCCTGGCAATGAGCAGTTCTTC.

The CDR3 region is CASSSDRGRTNEQFF. The CDR3 nucleotides read TGTGCCAGCAGTAGTGACAGGGGGCGGACCAATGAGCAGTTCTTC. The rearrangement uses TRBV6-5 and TRBJ2-1; 10 positions agree with TRBD1. This CDR3 is 15 amino acids long. The J segment lost 6 bases and the V segment lost 5 bases, leaving 7 bases of the junction unmatched. The V gene's germline CDR1 is MNHEY and CDR2 SVGAGI.

The chain is built from TRBV7-3 and TRBJ2-5; 9 positions match TRBD2. CDR1 SGHTA and CDR2 FQGTGA come from the germline V gene. This CDR3 has 16 residues. The V gene end was trimmed by 2 bases and the J gene end by 2 bases; junction bases not matched to a gene: 6. The CDR3 is CASSLYSGGIQETQYF. In DNA form, the CDR3 reads TGTGCCAGCAGCTTATATAGCGGGGGAATACAAGAGACCCAGTACTTC.

The chain carries TRBV19 and TRBJ1-5, with 7 bases identical to TRBD1. Germline V lookup: CDR1 LNHDA, CDR2 SQIVND (reference sequence). V trimming: 3 bases; J trimming: 6 bases; junction bases outside the gene matches: 11. This CDR3 contains 16 residues. This CDR3 reads CASSITLQGRAQPQHF. For the CDR3, the DNA is TGTGCCAGTAGTATCACTCTACAGGGGAGAGCTCAGCCCCAGCATTTT.

The J gene is TRBJ1-5, the V gene TRBV7-9; 10 bases align to TRBD1. Germline CDR1 is SEHNR and CDR2 is FQNEAQ (reference sequence). V trimming: 5 bases; J trimming: 6 bases; junction bases outside the gene matches: 4. The CDR3 loop spans 14 amino acids. The CDR3 nucleotides read TGTGCCAGCAGCGGACAGGGGGACGGTCAGCCCCAGCATTTT. Its translation is CASSGQGDGQPQHF.

The chain uses TRBV11-2 and TRBJ2-1; 10 nucleotides align to TRBD1. J gave up 2 bases and V 5 bases, and 3 bases lay outside the gene matches. CDR1 and CDR2 from the germline V gene are SGHAT and FQNNGV. The CDR3 extends over 15 amino acids. CDR3 sequence reads: CASSTGTGAYNEQFF. CDR3 sequence (DNA): TGTGCCAGCAGCACCGGGACAGGGGCCTACAATGAGCAGTTCTTC. Using reference TRBV11-2 and TRBJ2-1 for the parts outside the CDR3, the full variable domain is EAGVAQSPRYKIIEKRQSVAFWCNPISGHATLYWYQQILGQGPKLLIQFQNNGVVDDSQLPKDRFSAERLKGVDSTLKIQPAKLEDSAVYLCASSTGTGAYNEQFFGPGTRLTVL.

J is TRBJ2-7 and V is TRBV30, with D possibly matching TRBD1 (5 bases). The CDR3 sequence is 15 residues long. Germline V lookup: CDR1 GTSNPN, CDR2 SVGIG (reference sequence). V lost 5 bases to trimming and J lost 3 bases, with 20 bases between them. CDR3 protein: CAWLGQGFGGYEQYF. DNA for the CDR3: TGTGCCTGGTTGGGGCAGGGTTTTGGTGGCTACGAGCAGTACTTC.

The chain uses TRBV19 and TRBJ2-1, with D perhaps TRBD1 (5 bases). V lost 8 bases and J 1 base, leaving 15 bases between the germline ends. The CDR3 contains 15 residues. Germline V gene sequence: CDR1 LNHDA, CDR2 SQIVND (reference sequence). The CDR3 DNA is TGTGCCAGTGTGAGAGAATCAGGGTCCTACAATGAGCAGTTCTTC. Protein sequence: CASVRESGSYNEQFF.

The genes are TRBV6-5 and TRBJ2-1, with TRBD2 identical over 11 bases. Germline CDR1 reads MNHEY; CDR2 reads SVGAGI. The CDR3 loop spans 14 amino acids. The trim removed 6 bases at V and 6 bases at J, leaving 4 bases unmatched. The CDR3 here is CASSNGLAGNEQFF. CDR3 DNA sequence: TGTGCCAGCAGCAATGGACTAGCGGGCAATGAGCAGTTCTTC.

The chain carries TRBV5-4 and TRBJ2-2; no clear D gene. Germline V gene sequence: CDR1 SGHNT, CDR2 YYREEE (reference sequence). V was trimmed by 6 bases and J by 6 bases, leaving 12 bases between them. The CDR3 contains 13 residues. CDR3 amino acids: CASTRSSAGELFF. The CDR3, as DNA: TGTGCCAGCACCCGATCCAGCGCCGGGGAGCTGTTTTTT.

The chain joins TRBV6-6 to TRBJ2-1; TRBD2 aligns across 14 bases. The CDR3 is 15 residues long. V lost 6 bases to trimming and J lost 12 bases; unmatched junction nucleotides: 10. CDR1 is MNHNY, CDR2 SVGAGI, per germline (reference sequence). The CDR3: CASSPGLAGGHGQFF. For the CDR3, the DNA is TGTGCCAGCAGCCCCGGACTAGCGGGAGGCCACGGGCAGTTCTTC.

The rearrangement links TRBV30 to TRBJ1-5; D gene unclear. CDR3 length: 13 residues. Trimming removed 0 bases at V and 2 bases at J, with 5 bases between. The V gene's germline CDR1 is GTSNPN and CDR2 SVGIG (reference sequence). The CDR3 DNA follows: TGTGCCTGGAGTGTGAGTGGCAATCAGCCCCAGCATTTT. Translation gives CAWSVSGNQPQHF. The variable domain in full, completed from reference TRBV30 and TRBJ1-5, reads SQTIHQWPATLVQPVGSPLSLECTVEGTSNPNLYWYRQAAGRGLQLLFYSVGIGQISSEVPQNLSASRPQDRQFILSSKKLLLSDSGFYLCAWSVSGNQPQHFGDGTRLSIL.

This chain connects TRBV5-5 to TRBJ1-1; no firm D call. The length of the CDR3 is 15 residues. V dropped 5 bases and J dropped 1 base, with 15 bases sitting between them. The V gene's germline CDR1 is SGHKS and CDR2 YYEKEE (reference sequence). This CDR3 is CASRTLPSGNTEAFF. DNA for the CDR3: TGTGCCAGCAGAACATTACCTTCAGGGAACACTGAAGCTTTCTTT.

The chain recombines TRBV30 with TRBJ1-1; no definite D call. V lost 5 bases, J lost 4 bases, and 11 bases lay in between. This CDR3 spans 12 amino acids. CDR1 is GTSNPN and CDR2 is SVGIG in the germline V gene (reference sequence). In DNA form, the CDR3 reads TGTGCCTGGCAGCCCCCGGGCACTGAAGCTTTCTTT. This codes for CAWQPPGTEAFF.

J is TRBJ2-5 and V is TRBV5-5; TRBD2 is a possible D gene (6 bases). This CDR3 has 17 residues. Germline values: CDR1 SGHKS, CDR2 YYEKEE (reference sequence). V lost 4 bases to trimming and J lost 4 bases, with 23 bases between them. This CDR3 reads CASSDAKQSTSAETQYF. Here the CDR3 DNA reads TGTGCCAGCAGCGATGCCAAACAATCGACTAGTGCAGAGACCCAGTACTTC.

The chain carries TRBV6-2 or TRBV6-3 and TRBJ2-3; D unclear. The CDR3 is 11 residues long. V was trimmed by 4 bases and J by 11 bases, leaving 10 bases between them. CDR1 MNHEY and CDR2 SVGEGT come from the germline V gene. The CDR3 loop is CASSSRTGQYF. The CDR3 coding sequence is TGTGCCAGCAGTTCCCGCACGGGGCAGTATTTT.

J is TRBJ2-1 and V is TRBV13; 12 bases map to TRBD2. V gave up 0 bases and J gave up 9 bases; unmatched junction bases: 3. This CDR3 has 15 amino acids. Germline CDR1 reads PRHDT; CDR2 reads FYEKMQ (reference sequence). The CDR3 is CASSLGTSGSGEQFF. CDR3 in DNA: TGTGCCAGCAGCTTAGGGACTAGCGGGAGCGGTGAGCAGTTCTTC.

The DNA of the CDR3 is TGTGCCAGCAGTCCCGGGACTAGCGAATACACCGGGGAGCTGTTTTTT. It codes for CASSPGTSEYTGELFF. This chain connects TRBV6-6 to TRBJ2-2, with 10 bases matching TRBD2. CDR1 and CDR2 (germline): MNHNY, SVGAGI (reference sequence). The CDR3 sequence is 16 residues long. V lost 5 bases and J lost 3; bases outside the gene matches: 6.

This clone showed up just once. The J gene is TRBJ1-2, the V gene TRBV19, with TRBD1 as a possible D gene (5 bases). Trimming cost V 3 bases and J 7 bases, with 12 bases left between them. Germline lookup yields CDR1 LNHDA and CDR2 SQIVND (reference sequence). This CDR3 is built from 13 residues. CDR3 protein: CASSIGQGFGYTF. CDR3 nucleotides: TGTGCCAGTAGTATCGGACAAGGGTTTGGCTACACCTTC.